This TCR beta chain emerged from a study of CD4+ T cells in melanoma. Study-level results: Neoantigen-specific CD4+ T cells in melanoma reportedly had diverse differentiation states. CD8+ T cell, macrophage and B cell function reportedly correlated with neoantigen-specific CD4+ T cells.

Trimming shortened V by 9 bases and J by 6 bases, and 17 bases separated the two germline ends. Germline V gene sequence: CDR1 SGHTA, CDR2 FQGNSA. There are 13 residues in the CDR3. Clones were sequenced by immunoSEQ multiplex PCR, and TCRdb holds only the in-frame ones, with some missing. The sample holds some 9,500 clones, less than 75% seen once. This clone occurred once. Its antigen is not identified. This chain uses TRBV7-2 with TRBJ1-1; a weak D match, TRBD1 (5 bases). The receptor comes from a human donor with melanoma. Material for sequencing was cells from a culture (not recorded whether cultured in vitro). This chain's CDR3 is CASTQGRPPEAFF. CDR3 bases: TGTGCCAGTACTCAGGGTCGACCCCCTGAAGCTTTCTTT. Full variable domain (missing parts from reference TRBV7-2 and TRBJ1-1): GAGVSQSPSNKVTEKGKDVELRCDPISGHTALYWYRQSLGQGLEFLIYFQGNSAPDKSGLPSDRFSAERTGGSVSTLTIQRTQQEDSAVYLCASTQGRPPEAFFGQGTRLTVV.